This T cell receptor beta chain emerged from a study of blood T cell repertoires in COVID-19. While infection was still active, Seattle patients were enrolled and then followed longitudinally. In the authors' workflow: Scientists estimated how many nucleated cells there were by amplifying reference gene primers. Using immunoSEQ multiplex PCR, the repertoire was profiled, and TCRdb retains in-frame clones only, with some absent. The DNA gave D and trimming, while V, J and clone size come from that table. Among roughly 200,000 clones listed, roughly 79% were seen once. The CDR3 runs 13 residues. Trimming removed 7 bases from V and 4 bases from J; junction bases left unmatched: 6.

Sample: peripheral blood. This TCR was recovered from a woman aged 35 to 49 with COVID-19, enrolled during active disease. V and J are TRBV12-3 or TRBV12-4 and TRBJ1-1, with 7 bases fitting TRBD1. The CDR3 is CASTIDRVTEAFF. CDR3 coding DNA: TGTGCCAGCACCATAGACAGGGTCACTGAAGCTTTCTTT.